This T cell receptor (beta chain) emerged from a study of blood T cell repertoires in COVID-19. V was clipped by 2 bases and J by 3 bases, with 11 bases between them. The V gene's germline CDR1 is KGHSH and CDR2 LQKENI. The CDR3 is 14 residues long. Libraries were prepared by immunoSEQ multiplex PCR; TCRdb keeps only in-frame clonotypes and omits some of them. The sample records about 170,000 clones, 70% to 85% being singletons. Input material: peripheral blood. The genes are TRBV18 and TRBJ2-7, with D perhaps TRBD2 (6 bases). This clonotype originated in a woman older than 75 with acute or convalescent COVID-19. Here the CDR3 reads CASSPTGLLYEQYF. CDR3 bases: TGTGCCAGCTCACCAACGGGACTCCTCTACGAGCAGTACTTC.